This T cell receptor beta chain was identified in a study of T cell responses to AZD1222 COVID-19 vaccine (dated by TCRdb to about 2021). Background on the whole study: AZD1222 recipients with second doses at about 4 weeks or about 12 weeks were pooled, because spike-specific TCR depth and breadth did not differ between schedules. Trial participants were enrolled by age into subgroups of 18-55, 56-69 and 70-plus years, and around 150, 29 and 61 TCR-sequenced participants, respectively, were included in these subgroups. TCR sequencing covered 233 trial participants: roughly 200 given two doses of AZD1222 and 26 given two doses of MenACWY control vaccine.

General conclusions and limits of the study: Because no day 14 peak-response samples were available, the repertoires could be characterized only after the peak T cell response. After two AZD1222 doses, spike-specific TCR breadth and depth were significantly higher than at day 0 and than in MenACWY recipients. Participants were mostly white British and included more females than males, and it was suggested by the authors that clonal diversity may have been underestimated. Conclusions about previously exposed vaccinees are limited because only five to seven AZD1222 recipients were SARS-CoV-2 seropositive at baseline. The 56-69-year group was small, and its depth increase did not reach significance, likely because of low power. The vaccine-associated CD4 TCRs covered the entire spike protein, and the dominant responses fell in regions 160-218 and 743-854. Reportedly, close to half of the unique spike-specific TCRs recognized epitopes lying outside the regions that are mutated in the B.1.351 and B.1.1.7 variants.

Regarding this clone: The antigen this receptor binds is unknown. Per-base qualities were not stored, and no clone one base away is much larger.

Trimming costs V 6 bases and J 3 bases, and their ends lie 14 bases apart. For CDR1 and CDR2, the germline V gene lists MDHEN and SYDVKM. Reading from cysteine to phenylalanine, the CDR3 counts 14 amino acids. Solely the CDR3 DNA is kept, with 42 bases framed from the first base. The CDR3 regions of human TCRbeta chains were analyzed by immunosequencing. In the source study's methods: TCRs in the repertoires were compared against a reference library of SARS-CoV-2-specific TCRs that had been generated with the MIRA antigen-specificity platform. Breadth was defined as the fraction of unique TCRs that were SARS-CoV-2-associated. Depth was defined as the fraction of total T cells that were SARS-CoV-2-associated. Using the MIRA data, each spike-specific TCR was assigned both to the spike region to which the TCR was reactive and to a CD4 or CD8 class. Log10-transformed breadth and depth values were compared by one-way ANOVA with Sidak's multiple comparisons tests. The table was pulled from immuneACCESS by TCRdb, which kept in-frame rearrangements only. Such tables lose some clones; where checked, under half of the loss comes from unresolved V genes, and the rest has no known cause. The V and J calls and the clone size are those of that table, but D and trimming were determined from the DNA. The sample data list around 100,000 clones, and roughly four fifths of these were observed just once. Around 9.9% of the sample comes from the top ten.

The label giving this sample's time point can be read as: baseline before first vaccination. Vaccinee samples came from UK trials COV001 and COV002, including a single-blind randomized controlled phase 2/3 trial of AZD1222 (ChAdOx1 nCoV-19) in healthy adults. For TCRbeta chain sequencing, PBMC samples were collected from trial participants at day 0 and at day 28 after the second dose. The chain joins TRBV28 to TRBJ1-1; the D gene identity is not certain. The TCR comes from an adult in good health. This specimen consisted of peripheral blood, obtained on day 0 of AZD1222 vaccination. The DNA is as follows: TGTGCCAGCAGCTTCCAGAACACGTACACTGAAGCTTTCTTT. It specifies CASSFQNTYTEAFF.